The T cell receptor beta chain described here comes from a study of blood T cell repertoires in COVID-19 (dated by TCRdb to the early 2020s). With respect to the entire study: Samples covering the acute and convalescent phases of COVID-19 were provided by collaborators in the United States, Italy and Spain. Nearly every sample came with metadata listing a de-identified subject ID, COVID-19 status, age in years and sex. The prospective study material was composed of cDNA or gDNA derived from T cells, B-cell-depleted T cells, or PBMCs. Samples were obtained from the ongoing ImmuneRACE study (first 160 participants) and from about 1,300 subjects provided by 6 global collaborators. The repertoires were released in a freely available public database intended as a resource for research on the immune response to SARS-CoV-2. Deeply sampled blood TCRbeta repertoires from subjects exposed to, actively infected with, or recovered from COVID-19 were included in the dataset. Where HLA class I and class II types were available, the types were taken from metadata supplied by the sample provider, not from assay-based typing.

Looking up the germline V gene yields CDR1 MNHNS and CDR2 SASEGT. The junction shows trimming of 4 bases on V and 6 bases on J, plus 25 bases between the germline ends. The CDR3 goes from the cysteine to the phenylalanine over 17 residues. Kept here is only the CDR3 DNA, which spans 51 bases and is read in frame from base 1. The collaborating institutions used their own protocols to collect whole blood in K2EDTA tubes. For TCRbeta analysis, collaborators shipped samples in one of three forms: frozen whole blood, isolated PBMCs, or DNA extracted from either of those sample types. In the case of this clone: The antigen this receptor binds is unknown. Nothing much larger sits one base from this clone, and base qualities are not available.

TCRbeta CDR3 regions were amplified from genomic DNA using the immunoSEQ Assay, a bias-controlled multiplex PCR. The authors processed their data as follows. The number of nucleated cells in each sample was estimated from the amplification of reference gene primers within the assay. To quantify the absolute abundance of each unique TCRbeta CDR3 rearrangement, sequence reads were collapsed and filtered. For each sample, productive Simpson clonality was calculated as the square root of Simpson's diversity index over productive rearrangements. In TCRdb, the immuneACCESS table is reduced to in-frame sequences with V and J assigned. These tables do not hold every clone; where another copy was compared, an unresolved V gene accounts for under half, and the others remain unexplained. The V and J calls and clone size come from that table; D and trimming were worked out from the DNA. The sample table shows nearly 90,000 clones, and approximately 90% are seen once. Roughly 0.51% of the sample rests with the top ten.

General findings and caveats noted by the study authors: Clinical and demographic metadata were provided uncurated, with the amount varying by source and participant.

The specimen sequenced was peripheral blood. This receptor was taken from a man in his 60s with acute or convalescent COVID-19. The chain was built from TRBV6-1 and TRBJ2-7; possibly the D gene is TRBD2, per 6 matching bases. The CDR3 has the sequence CASSGSGMETRNVEQYF. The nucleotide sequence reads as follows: TGTGCCAGCAGTGGTTCAGGGATGGAGACTAGGAACGTCGAGCAGTACTTC.